A selection of T cell receptor beta chains follows, all from one sample in a study of early T cells in non-severe SARS-CoV-2 infection. Each CDR3 protein gets one entry after TCRdb re-called the 5' RACE reads with MiXCR. The data contain 25,000 to 30,000 distinct CDR3 sequences, about 5% of them singletons. Material for sequencing was whole blood. Receptors originate from an adult who was a healthcare worker with PCR-confirmed SARS-CoV-2 infection or an uninfected control (not recorded which). The CDR3 runs from the conserved cysteine through the conserved F or W. D genes are given only for firm matches. Clone size is stated in some rows and not others, as once, few, many or a class when expanded.

d_call j_call clone_size v_call cdr3_length cdr3_nt cdr3_aa
NA TRBJ2-3 NA TRBV11-3 11 TGTGCCAGCAGCCAAACAGATACGCAGTATTTT CASSQTDTQYF
NA TRBJ2-7 NA TRBV3-1 15 TGTGCCAGCAGCCAAGAACAGGGGGGGCGAGTCGAGCAGTACTTC CASSQEQGGRVEQYF
NA TRBJ1-1 many TRBV7-9 16 TGTGCCAGCAGCTTCGGGACCCACGTACTAAGTGATGAAGCTTTCTTT CASSFGTHVLSDEAFF
NA TRBJ1-1 once TRBV20-1 15 TGCAGTCCTACCCGTGCAGGTACACCGAACACTGAAGCTTTCTTT CSPTRAGTPNTEAFF
TRBD1 TRBJ1-5 many TRBV24-1 16 TGTGCCACCAGTGACCCTAGACAGGGGAGCAATCAGCCCCAGCATTTT CATSDPRQGSNQPQHF
NA TRBJ2-7 few TRBV6-1 15 TGTGCCAGCAGCCCTTTCCCGTATGGATCCTACGAGCAGTACTTC CASSPFPYGSYEQYF
NA TRBJ2-7 many TRBV20-1 12 TGCAGTGCTAGAGATGTCGCCTACGAGCAGTACTTC CSARDVAYEQYF
NA TRBJ2-4 NA TRBV18 15 TGTGCCAGCTCACCGATCGGGGCGGCCAAAAACATTCAGTACTTC CASSPIGAAKNIQYF
TRBD1 TRBJ2-7 many TRBV2 15 TGTGCCAGCCAAGGGGGCCTCCGAGTCTCCTACGAGCAGTACTTC CASQGGLRVSYEQYF
TRBD1 TRBJ2-7 NA TRBV6-6 15 TGTGCCAGCAGGCACCGGGACAGGAGCTCCTACGAGCAGTACTTC CASRHRDRSSYEQYF
NA TRBJ2-2 many TRBV19 15 TGTGCCAGTAGTAGATCCCCTTTCACTACCGGGGAGCTGTTTTTT CASSRSPFTTGELFF
TRBD2 TRBJ2-1 few TRBV2 15 TGTGCCAGCAGCGTACTAGCGGGAGGGGTCAATGAGCAGTTCTTC CASSVLAGGVNEQFF
NA TRBJ2-7 many TRBV28 14 TGTGCCAGCAGTTCAAGTCTTTCGGGTAACGAGCAGTACTTC CASSSSLSGNEQYF
NA TRBJ2-3 NA TRBV12-3/TRBV12-4 11 TGTGCCAGCAGTTTTGGCCCTACGCAGTATTTT CASSFGPTQYF
NA TRBJ1-2 many TRBV28 12 TGTGCCAGCTTTTGGACCCACTATGGCTACACCTTC CASFWTHYGYTF
NA TRBJ2-5 NA TRBV5-1 15 TGCGCCAGCAGCTATACCGGGACAACTCAAGAGACCCAGTACTTC CASSYTGTTQETQYF
NA TRBJ2-7 few TRBV11-3 12 TGTGCCAGCAGCGCGGGGTGGAACGAGCAGTACTTC CASSAGWNEQYF
NA TRBJ1-4 few TRBV18 14 TGTGCCAGCCGCCGGGGGGTACCTAATGAAAAACTGTTTTTT CASRRGVPNEKLFF
NA TRBJ2-2 many TRBV7-3 14 TGTGCCAGCAGCTTAAGCAGAAACACCGGGGAGCTGTTTTTT CASSLSRNTGELFF
NA TRBJ1-1 many TRBV19 12 TGTGCCAGTAGTATAGGGACATCTGAAGCTTTCTTT CASSIGTSEAFF
TRBD1 TRBJ2-7 few TRBV13 14 TGTGCCAGCAGCTTCAACAGGGGCTCCTACGAGCAGTACTTC CASSFNRGSYEQYF
NA TRBJ2-1 many TRBV12-2 18 TGTGCAAGTCGCTTAGGAAAGTCCGATCTGAGCTCCTACAATGAGCAGTTCTTC CASRLGKSDLSSYNEQFF
NA TRBJ1-6 NA TRBV6-5 12 TGTGCCAGCAGCCAGCCTAGTTCACCCCTCCACTTT CASSQPSSPLHF
TRBD2 TRBJ2-3 NA TRBV29-1 15 TGCAGCGTTGAAGGCGGGAGGGCCGGGAAAGATACGCAGTATTTT CSVEGGRAGKDTQYF
NA TRBJ2-1 NA TRBV12-3/TRBV12-4 13 TGTGCCAGCAGTTTATGGGACCCCAATGAGCAGTTCTTC CASSLWDPNEQFF
NA TRBJ2-7 many TRBV7-6 15 TGTGCCAGCAGCTTCCGGGGAGCCTCCTCCTACGAGCAGTACTTC CASSFRGASSYEQYF
NA TRBJ1-1 many TRBV5-1 13 TGCGCCAGCAGCTTGACCGGGACATTGAGCGCTTTCTTT CASSLTGTLSAFF
NA TRBJ1-3 many TRBV20-1 14 TGCAGTGCTAGAGATCGGGGTGGGAGAAACACCATATATTTT CSARDRGGRNTIYF
NA TRBJ1-2 many TRBV20-1 12 TGCAGTGCCCCGAGCACTAACTATGGCTACACCTTC CSAPSTNYGYTF
NA TRBJ1-5 few TRBV7-2 13 TGTGCCAGCAGCTTATTTGTGACTCAGCCCCAGCATTTT CASSLFVTQPQHF
TRBD2 TRBJ2-1 NA TRBV19 16 TGTGCCAGTAGTATGTACACTAGCGGAATTTACAATGAGCAGTTCTTC CASSMYTSGIYNEQFF
NA TRBJ1-1 many TRBV6-2/TRBV6-3 14 TGTGCCAGCAAGAGGGAGAGGGAAGACACTGAAGCTTTCTTT CASKREREDTEAFF
NA TRBJ2-2 few TRBV5-4 14 TGTGCCAGCAGGCTAGGAGTGGCGGACGGGGAGCTGTTTTTT CASRLGVADGELFF
TRBD1 TRBJ1-2 NA TRBV6-5 13 TGTGCCAGCAGTTACACAGGGGTCTATGGCTACACCTTC CASSYTGVYGYTF
NA TRBJ1-1 medium-sized TRBV5-1 14 TGCGCCAGCAGCTTGGAAGGGACGGGCACTGAAGCTTTCTTT CASSLEGTGTEAFF
TRBD2 TRBJ2-7 NA TRBV4-2 16 TGTGCCAGCAGCCAAGATCTCGCTAGCGGAGGCCACGAGCAGTACTTC CASSQDLASGGHEQYF
NA TRBJ2-5 many TRBV11-1 13 TGTGCCAGCAGCTTAAACTATCAAGAGACCCAGTACTTC CASSLNYQETQYF
TRBD2 TRBJ2-2 NA TRBV7-9 17 TGTGCCAGCAGCTTATTAGCTTCGGGAGGAGGCCCCGGGGAGCTGTTTTTT CASSLLASGGGPGELFF
NA TRBJ1-1 NA TRBV4-1 14 TGCGCCAGCAGCCAGGGTCCGCGGGACACTGAAGCTTTCTTT CASSQGPRDTEAFF
TRBD2 TRBJ2-1 few TRBV7-2 15 TGTGCCAGCAGCTTAACTAGCGGGAGCCGTATTGAGCAGTTCTTC CASSLTSGSRIEQFF
NA TRBJ2-5 many TRBV7-9 14 TGTGCCAGCAGCCTCCTGGCGGACCAAGAGACCCAGTACTTC CASSLLADQETQYF
NA TRBJ1-1 many TRBV10-2 17 TGCGCCAGCAGTGAGCCGAAGGGCGGAATGAGGCCCACTGAAGCTTTCTTT CASSEPKGGMRPTEAFF
NA TRBJ2-5 many TRBV19 14 TGTGCCAGTAGTATGACCGGGAACTGGGAGACCCAGTACTTC CASSMTGNWETQYF
NA TRBJ1-1 many TRBV7-2 13 TGTGCCAGCAGCTTAGGACTTGGGCCGGAAGCTTTCTTT CASSLGLGPEAFF
NA TRBJ2-3 few TRBV7-2 14 TGTGCCAGCAGCTCCCTCGCTGCTATGTATACGCAGTATTTT CASSSLAAMYTQYF
NA TRBJ2-1 NA TRBV14 16 TGTGCCAGCAGCCAAGTGGGTGCCGTGCAGGACAATGAGCAGTTCTTC CASSQVGAVQDNEQFF